The next 9 T cell receptor beta chains were all read from a single sample in a study of cytomegalovirus exposure and HLA in healthy donors. The PCR ran on 60 Vbeta and 13 Jbeta primers. Libraries were prepared by immunoSEQ multiplex PCR; TCRdb keeps only in-frame clonotypes and omits some of them. The repertoire holds 190,000 or so clones, with approximately 78% as singletons. Source material: PBMCs. All receptors come from a woman aged 45-65 years in good health and CMV-seropositive.

The sample holds one count of this clone. The chain links TRBV5-1 to TRBJ2-3; 9 positions agree with TRBD1. Trimming cost V 7 bases and J 3 bases; bases outside gene matches: 9. This CDR3 is built from 15 residues. CDR1 SGHRS and CDR2 YFSETQ come from the germline V gene. The CDR3 DNA is TGCGCCAGCCAAGATTGGGACAGGGCGACAGATACGCAGTATTTT. Amino acids: CASQDWDRATDTQYF.

This rearrangement joins TRBV5-6 to TRBJ1-5; perhaps TRBD1 as D (5 bases). V lost 4 bases to trimming and J lost 5 bases, with 16 bases between them. CDR1 is SGHDT, CDR2 YYEEEE, per germline. CDR3 length: 15 amino acids. The CDR3 sequence is CASSTTQGRDQPQHF. In DNA form, the CDR3 reads TGTGCCAGCAGCACAACTCAGGGCAGGGATCAGCCCCAGCATTTT.

The chain uses TRBV4-1 and TRBJ2-3; TRBD2 agrees at 8 bases. CDR1 is MGHRA, CDR2 YSYEKL, per germline. The J segment lost 3 bases and the V segment lost 0 bases, leaving 8 bases of the junction unmatched. The CDR3 is made up of 17 amino acids. The DNA of the CDR3 is TGCGCCAGCAGCCAAGACGAAGCGGGAGCGTCGACAGATACGCAGTATTTT. Translation gives CASSQDEAGASTDTQYF.

V gene TRBV6-1 combines with J gene TRBJ2-7; 10 nucleotides line up with TRBD2. CDR3 length equals 15 residues. Germline CDR1 and CDR2: MNHNS and SASEGT. V lost 4 bases to trimming and J lost 1 base; unmatched junction nucleotides: 4. This chain's CDR3 is CASSAVAGGSYEQYF. The DNA for the CDR3 is TGTGCCAGCAGTGCTGTAGCGGGAGGTTCCTACGAGCAGTACTTC.

The chain couples TRBV7-9 to TRBJ1-2, with 9 bases that match TRBD1. Trimming took 5 bases from V and 6 from J; bases not matched to a gene: 13. The CDR3 is made up of 16 amino acids. The V gene's germline CDR1 is SEHNR and CDR2 FQNEAQ (reference sequence). This CDR3 is CASSRRGGTGFHGYTF. CDR3 DNA sequence: TGTGCCAGCAGCCGCCGGGGGGGGACAGGGTTCCATGGCTACACCTTC.

The rearrangement joins TRBV5-1 to TRBJ1-1; a weak D match, TRBD1 (5 bases). The V end lost 0 bases, the J end lost 4 bases, and 7 bases lay between the germline ends. The CDR3 is 13 residues long. Germline CDR1 reads SGHRS; CDR2 reads YFSETQ. CDR3 sequence (DNA): TGCGCCAGCAGCTTGGCCCAGGGCACTGAAGCTTTCTTT. It translates to CASSLAQGTEAFF.

The chain employs TRBV11-2 and TRBJ2-7, with 8 bases lining up with TRBD1. Losses at the gene ends were 3 bases for V and 5 bases for J; bases not matched to a gene: 6. The germline gives CDR1 SGHAT, CDR2 FQNNGV. The CDR3 extends over 14 amino acids. CDR3 protein: CASSFQGAINEQYF. Here the CDR3 DNA reads TGTGCCAGCAGCTTTCAGGGGGCGATAAACGAGCAGTACTTC.

The rearrangement joins TRBV5-1 to TRBJ1-4, with 8 bases identical to TRBD1. The CDR3 has 15 residues. The V and J ends lost 4 bases and 8 bases, in that order; junction bases with no gene match: 10. Germline assignment: CDR1 SGHRS and CDR2 YFSETQ. The CDR3 nucleotides are TGCGCCAGCAGCAAATTGACAGGGGCTGGCGAAAAACTGTTTTTT. Translation: CASSKLTGAGEKLFF.

The chain is built from TRBV18 and TRBJ1-5; the match to TRBD1 covers 10 bases. CDR3 length equals 14 residues. Germline V lookup: CDR1 KGHSH, CDR2 LQKENI. The V gene end was trimmed by 3 bases and the J gene end by 7 bases; junction bases not matched to a gene: 3. CDR3 amino acids: CASSPGGQGQPQHF. The CDR3 DNA reads as TGTGCCAGCTCACCGGGGGGACAGGGGCAGCCCCAGCATTTT.